Included here is one T cell receptor beta chain sequence, with context. The target antigen is unknown. The entry originates in a study of glioma-infiltrating T cells. Study results and limitations: Gliomas, especially low-grade, showed above-expected tissue-blood divergence; non-neoplastic patients showed below. Very few CDR3 sequences were shared between tissue and blood.

The iRepertoire nested amplicon-rescue multiplex PCR amplified TCR alpha and beta CDR3s from RNA. Input was roughly 100-450 ng of tissue mRNA or PBMC total RNA. Each CDR3 protein gets one entry after TCRdb re-called the multiplex PCR reads with MiXCR. The table has approximately 140,000 distinct CDR3 sequences, about 25% seen once. J was trimmed by 5 bases and V by 7 bases; bases with no gene match: 9. The CDR3 loop spans 14 amino acids. Looked up from germline, CDR1 is SGHTA and CDR2 is FQGNSA. The TCR sequence derives from a human donor with low-grade glioma or glioblastoma, undergoing nonglioma brain surgery, or in good health (not recorded which). The chain has TRBV7-2 and TRBJ2-3; 7 positions match TRBD1. Sample: glioma tissue, nonneoplastic brain tissue, or PBMCs (not recorded which). This chain's CDR3 is CASTQTGHGDTQYF. CDR3 bases: TGTGCCAGCACTCAGACAGGGCATGGAGATACGCAGTATTTT.